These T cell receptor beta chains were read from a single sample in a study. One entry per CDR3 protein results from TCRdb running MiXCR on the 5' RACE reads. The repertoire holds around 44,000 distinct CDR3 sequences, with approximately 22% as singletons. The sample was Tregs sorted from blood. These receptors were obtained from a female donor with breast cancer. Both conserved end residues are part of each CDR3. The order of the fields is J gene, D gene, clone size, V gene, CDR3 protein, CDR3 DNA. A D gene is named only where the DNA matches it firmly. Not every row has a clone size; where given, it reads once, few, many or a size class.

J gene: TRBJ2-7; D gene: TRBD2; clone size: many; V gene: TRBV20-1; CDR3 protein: CSALAGVISYEQYF; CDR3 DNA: TGCAGTGCCCTAGCGGGGGTTATCTCCTACGAGCAGTACTTC
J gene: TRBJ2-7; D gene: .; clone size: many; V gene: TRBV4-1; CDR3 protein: CASSWDPAYEQYF; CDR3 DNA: TGCGCCAGCAGCTGGGACCCAGCCTACGAGCAGTACTTC
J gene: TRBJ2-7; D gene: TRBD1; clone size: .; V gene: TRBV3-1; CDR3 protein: CASSLAGQGPGYEQYF; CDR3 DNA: TGTGCCAGCAGCCTCGCCGGACAGGGTCCCGGGTACGAGCAGTACTTC
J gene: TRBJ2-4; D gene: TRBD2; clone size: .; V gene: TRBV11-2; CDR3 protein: CASSPRLATEWEAKNIQYF; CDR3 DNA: TGTGCCAGCAGCCCAAGACTAGCGACCGAATGGGAAGCCAAAAACATTCAGTACTTC
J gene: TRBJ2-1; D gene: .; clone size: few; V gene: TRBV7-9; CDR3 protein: CASSPGRSSYNEQFF; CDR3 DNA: TGTGCCAGCAGCCCCGGGCGGAGCTCCTACAATGAGCAGTTCTTC
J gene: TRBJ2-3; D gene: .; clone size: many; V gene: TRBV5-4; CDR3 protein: CASSSGSTDTQYF; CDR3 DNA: TGTGCCAGCAGCTCGGGCAGCACAGATACGCAGTATTTT
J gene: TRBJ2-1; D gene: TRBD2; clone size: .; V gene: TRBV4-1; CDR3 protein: CASSQASSGSSGEQFF; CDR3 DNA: TGCGCCAGCAGCCAAGCGTCAAGCGGGAGTAGTGGTGAGCAGTTCTTC
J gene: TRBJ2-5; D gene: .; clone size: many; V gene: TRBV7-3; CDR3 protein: CASSVQGRETQYF; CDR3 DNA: TGTGCCAGCAGCGTACAGGGTCGAGAGACCCAGTACTTC
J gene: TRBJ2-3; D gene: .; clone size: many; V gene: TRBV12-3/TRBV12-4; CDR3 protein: CASSSFWEKRTDTQYF; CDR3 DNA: TGTGCCAGCAGTTCTTTTTGGGAAAAGCGCACAGATACGCAGTATTTT
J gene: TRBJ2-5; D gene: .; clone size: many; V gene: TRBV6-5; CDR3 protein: CASSYEETQYF; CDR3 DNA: TGTGCCAGCAGTTACGAAGAGACCCAGTACTTC
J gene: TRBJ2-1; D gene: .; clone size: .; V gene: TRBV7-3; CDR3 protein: CASSLGVGVTYNEQFF; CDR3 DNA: TGTGCCAGCAGCTTAGGGGTGGGGGTAACCTACAATGAGCAGTTCTTC
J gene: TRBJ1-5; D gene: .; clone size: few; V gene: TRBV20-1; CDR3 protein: CSARGPNQPQHF; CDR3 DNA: TGCAGTGCTAGGGGACCGAATCAGCCCCAGCATTTT
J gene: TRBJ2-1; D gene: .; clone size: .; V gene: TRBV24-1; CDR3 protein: CATSLTDYNEQFF; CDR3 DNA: TGTGCCACCAGCTTGACAGATTACAATGAGCAGTTCTTC
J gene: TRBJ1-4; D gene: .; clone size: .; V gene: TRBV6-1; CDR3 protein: CASSEQPHSPNEKLFF; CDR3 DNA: TGTGCCAGCAGTGAACAGCCCCACAGTCCTAATGAAAAACTGTTTTTT
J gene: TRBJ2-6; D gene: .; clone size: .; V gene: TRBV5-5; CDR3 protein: CASSLRFSGANVLTF; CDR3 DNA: TGTGCCAGCAGCTTACGTTTCTCTGGGGCCAACGTCCTGACTTTC
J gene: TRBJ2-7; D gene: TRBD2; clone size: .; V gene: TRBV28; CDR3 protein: CASSPGLAQTEQYF; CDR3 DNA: TGTGCCAGCAGTCCCGGACTAGCTCAGACAGAGCAGTACTTC
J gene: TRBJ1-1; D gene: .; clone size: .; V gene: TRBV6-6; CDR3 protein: CASSQAQREAFF; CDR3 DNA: TGTGCCAGCAGTCAGGCCCAGAGGGAAGCTTTCTTT
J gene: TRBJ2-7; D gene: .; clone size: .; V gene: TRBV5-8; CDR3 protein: CASSLYTGGEQYF; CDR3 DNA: TGTGCCAGCAGCTTGTACACAGGCGGCGAGCAGTACTTC
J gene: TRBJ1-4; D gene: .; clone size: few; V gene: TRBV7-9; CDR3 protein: CASSERATNEKLFF; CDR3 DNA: TGTGCCAGCAGCGAAAGGGCAACTAATGAAAAACTGTTTTTT
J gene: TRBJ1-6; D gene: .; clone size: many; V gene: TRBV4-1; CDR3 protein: CASSQVTENSPLHF; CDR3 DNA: TGCGCCAGCAGCCAAGTAACGGAGAATTCACCCCTCCACTTT
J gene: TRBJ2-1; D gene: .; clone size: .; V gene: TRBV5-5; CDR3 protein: CASSAPGQRADEQFF; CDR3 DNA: TGTGCCAGCAGCGCCCCTGGACAGAGGGCCGATGAGCAGTTCTTC
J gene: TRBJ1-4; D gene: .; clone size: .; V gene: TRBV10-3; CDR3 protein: CATADPLADEKLFF; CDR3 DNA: TGTGCCACCGCGGACCCCCTAGCGGATGAAAAACTGTTTTTT
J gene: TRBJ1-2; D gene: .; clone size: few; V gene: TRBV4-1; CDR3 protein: CASSQDPGSNYGYTF; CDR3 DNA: TGCGCCAGCAGCCAAGATCCGGGATCCAACTATGGCTACACCTTC
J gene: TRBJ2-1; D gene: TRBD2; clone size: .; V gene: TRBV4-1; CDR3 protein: CTSSQGLAGGNEQFF; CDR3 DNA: TGCACCAGCAGCCAAGGACTAGCGGGAGGGAATGAGCAGTTCTTC
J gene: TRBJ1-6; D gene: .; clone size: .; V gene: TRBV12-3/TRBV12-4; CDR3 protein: CTSSLDLVNSPLHF; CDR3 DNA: TGTACCAGCAGTTTAGACCTTGTTAATTCACCCCTCCACTTT
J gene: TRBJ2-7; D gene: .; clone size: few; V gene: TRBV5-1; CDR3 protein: CASSLAMNVAGVHYSYEQYF; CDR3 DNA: TGCGCCAGCAGCTTGGCGATGAATGTTGCAGGGGTCCACTACTCCTACGAGCAGTACTTC
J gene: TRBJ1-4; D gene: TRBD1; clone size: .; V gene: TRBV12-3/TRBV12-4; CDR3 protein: CVSSLTQGARDEKLFF; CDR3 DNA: TGTGTCAGCAGTTTAACCCAGGGGGCGCGGGATGAAAAACTGTTTTTT
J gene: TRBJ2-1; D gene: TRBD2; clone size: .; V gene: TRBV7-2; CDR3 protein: CASTPLTSINEQFF; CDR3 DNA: TGTGCCAGCACGCCCTTGACTAGCATCAATGAGCAGTTCTTC
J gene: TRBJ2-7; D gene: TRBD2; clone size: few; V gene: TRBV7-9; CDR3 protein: CASSGLAGVNPYEQYF; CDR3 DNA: TGTGCCAGCAGCGGACTAGCGGGAGTGAACCCCTACGAGCAGTACTTC
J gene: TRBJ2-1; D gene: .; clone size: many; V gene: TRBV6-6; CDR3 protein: CASSKSADVRRNEQFF; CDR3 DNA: TGTGCCAGCAGTAAGTCAGCGGATGTCAGAAGGAATGAGCAGTTCTTC
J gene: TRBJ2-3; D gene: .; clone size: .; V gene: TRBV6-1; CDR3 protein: CASSEAAGSTDTQYF; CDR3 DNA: TGTGCCAGCAGTGAAGCAGCAGGTAGCACAGATACGCAGTATTTT
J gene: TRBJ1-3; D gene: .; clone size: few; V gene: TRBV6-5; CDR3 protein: CASSYGAASGNTIYF; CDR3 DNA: TGTGCCAGCAGTTACGGGGCAGCCTCTGGAAACACCATATATTTT
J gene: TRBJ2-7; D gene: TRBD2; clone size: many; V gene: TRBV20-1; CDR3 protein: CSAPGGRDGTTYEQYF; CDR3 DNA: TGCAGTGCACCCGGGGGGAGGGACGGGACCACCTACGAGCAGTACTTC
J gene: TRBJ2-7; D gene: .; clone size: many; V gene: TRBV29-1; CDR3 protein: CSVEDQASYEQYF; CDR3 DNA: TGCAGCGTTGAAGATCAAGCCAGCTACGAGCAGTACTTC
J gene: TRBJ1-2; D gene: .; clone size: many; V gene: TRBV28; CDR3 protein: CASSVGHLYGYTF; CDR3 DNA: TGTGCCAGCAGTGTTGGACACCTCTATGGCTACACCTTC
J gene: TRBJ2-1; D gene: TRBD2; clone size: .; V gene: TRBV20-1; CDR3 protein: CSAPGLAGNSYNEQFF; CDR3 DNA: TGCAGTGCTCCGGGACTAGCGGGAAACTCCTACAATGAGCAGTTCTTC
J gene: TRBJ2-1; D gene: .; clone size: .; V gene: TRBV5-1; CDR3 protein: CTSKGGNEQFF; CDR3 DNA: TGCACCAGCAAGGGTGGGAATGAGCAGTTCTTC
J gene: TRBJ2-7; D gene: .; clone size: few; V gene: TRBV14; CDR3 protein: CASSQGWDPSYEQYF; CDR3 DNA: TGTGCCAGCAGCCAAGGATGGGACCCTTCCTACGAGCAGTACTTC
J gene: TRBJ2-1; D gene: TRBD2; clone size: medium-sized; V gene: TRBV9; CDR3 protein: CASSVANSGRNEQFF; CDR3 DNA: TGTGCCAGCAGCGTAGCTAATAGCGGGAGGAATGAGCAGTTCTTC
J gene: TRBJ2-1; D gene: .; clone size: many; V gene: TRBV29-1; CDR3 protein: CSVAGGVYNEQFF; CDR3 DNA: TGCAGCGTTGCAGGGGGGGTCTACAATGAGCAGTTCTTC
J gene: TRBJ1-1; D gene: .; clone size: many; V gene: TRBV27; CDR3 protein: CASKPGTPSTEAFF; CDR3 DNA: TGTGCCAGCAAACCCGGGACCCCAAGTACTGAAGCTTTCTTT
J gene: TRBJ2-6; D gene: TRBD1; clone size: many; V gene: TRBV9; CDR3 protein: CASTFNRDSHSGANVLTF; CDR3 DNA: TGTGCCAGCACCTTTAACCGGGACAGCCACTCTGGGGCCAACGTCCTGACTTTC
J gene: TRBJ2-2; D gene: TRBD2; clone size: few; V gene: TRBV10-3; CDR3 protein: CAIRPGLAGNTGELFF; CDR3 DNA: TGTGCCATCAGACCGGGACTAGCGGGAAACACCGGGGAGCTGTTTTTT
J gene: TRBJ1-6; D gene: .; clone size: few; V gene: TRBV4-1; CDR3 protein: CASSQGGTLGSPLHF; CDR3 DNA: TGCGCCAGCAGCCAAGGAGGGACCCTGGGGTCACCCCTCCACTTT
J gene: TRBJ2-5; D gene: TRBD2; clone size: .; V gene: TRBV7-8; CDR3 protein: CASSHSIERGADKTQYF; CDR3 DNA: TGTGCCAGCAGCCATAGCATTGAGCGGGGGGCTGACAAGACCCAGTACTTC
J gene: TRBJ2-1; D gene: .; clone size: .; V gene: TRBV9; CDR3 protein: CASSVGGGQGGNEQFF; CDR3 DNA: TGTGCCAGCAGCGTGGGGGGAGGCCAGGGCGGGAATGAGCAGTTCTTC
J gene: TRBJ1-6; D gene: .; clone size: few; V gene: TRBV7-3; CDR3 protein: CASSFDSSSPLHF; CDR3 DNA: TGTGCCAGCAGCTTTGACAGCTCCTCACCCCTCCACTTT
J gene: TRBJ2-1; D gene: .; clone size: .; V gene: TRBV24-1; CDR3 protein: CATSDSSSYNEQFF; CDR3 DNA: TGTGCCACCAGTGACTCCAGCTCCTACAATGAGCAGTTCTTC